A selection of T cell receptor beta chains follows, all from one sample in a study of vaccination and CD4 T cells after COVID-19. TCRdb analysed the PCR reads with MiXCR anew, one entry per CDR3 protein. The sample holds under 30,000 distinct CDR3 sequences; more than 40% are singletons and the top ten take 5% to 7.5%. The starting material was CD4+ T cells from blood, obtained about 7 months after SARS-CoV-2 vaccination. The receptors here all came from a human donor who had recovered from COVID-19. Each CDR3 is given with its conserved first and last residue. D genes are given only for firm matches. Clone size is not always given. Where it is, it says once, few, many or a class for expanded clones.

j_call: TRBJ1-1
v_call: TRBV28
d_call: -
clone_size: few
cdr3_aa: CASSFGRGTEAFF
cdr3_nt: TGTGCCAGCAGTTTTGGCAGGGGCACTGAAGCTTTCTTT

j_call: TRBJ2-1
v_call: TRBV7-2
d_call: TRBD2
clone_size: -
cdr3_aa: CASRGRGAAYNEQFF
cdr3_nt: TGTGCCAGCAGGGGGCGGGGGGCGGCCTACAATGAGCAGTTCTTC

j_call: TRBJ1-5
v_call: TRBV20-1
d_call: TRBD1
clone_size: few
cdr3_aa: CSARNLQGGQPQHF
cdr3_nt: TGCAGTGCTAGAAACCTGCAGGGGGGTCAGCCCCAGCATTTT

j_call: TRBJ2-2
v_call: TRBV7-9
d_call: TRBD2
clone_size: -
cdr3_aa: CASSLLGGGTGELFF
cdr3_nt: TGTGCCAGCAGCTTGTTGGGCGGGGGCACCGGGGAGCTGTTTTTT

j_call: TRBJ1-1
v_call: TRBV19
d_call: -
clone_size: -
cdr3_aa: CASSIVRGWVNTEAFF
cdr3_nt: TGTGCCAGTAGTATCGTACGGGGCTGGGTGAACACTGAAGCTTTCTTT

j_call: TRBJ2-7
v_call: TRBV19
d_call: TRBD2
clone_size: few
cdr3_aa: CASSTQGLAEVYEQYF
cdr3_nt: TGTGCCAGTAGTACACAGGGACTAGCGGAAGTCTACGAGCAGTACTTC

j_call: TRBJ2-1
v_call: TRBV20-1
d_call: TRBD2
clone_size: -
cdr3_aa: CSARLGRTGYNEQFF
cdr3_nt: TGCAGTGCTAGACTCGGGAGGACGGGATACAATGAGCAGTTCTTC

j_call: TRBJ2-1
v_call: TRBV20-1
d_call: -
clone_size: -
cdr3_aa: CSARGVRSYNEQFF
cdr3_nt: TGCAGTGCTAGGGGCGTACGGTCCTACAATGAGCAGTTCTTC

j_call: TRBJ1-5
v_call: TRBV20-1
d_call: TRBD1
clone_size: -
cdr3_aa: CGTTGTGYSNQPQHF
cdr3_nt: TGCGGAACTACCGGGACAGGTTATAGCAATCAGCCCCAGCATTTT

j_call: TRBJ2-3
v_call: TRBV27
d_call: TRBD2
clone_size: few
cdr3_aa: CASRDLATSGSTDTQYF
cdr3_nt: TGTGCCAGCAGGGACCTGGCGACTAGCGGGAGCACAGATACGCAGTATTTT

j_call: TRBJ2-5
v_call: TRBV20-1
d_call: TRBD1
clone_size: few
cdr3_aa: CSARVPTGRRETQYF
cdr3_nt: TGCAGTGCTAGAGTACCGACAGGGCGGCGGGAGACCCAGTACTTC

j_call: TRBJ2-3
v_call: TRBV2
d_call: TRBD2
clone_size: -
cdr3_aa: CASRSSSGVTDTQYF
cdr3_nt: TGTGCCAGCAGAAGCTCCAGCGGGGTCACAGATACGCAGTATTTT